This is a list of T cell receptor beta chains from one sample in a study of blood T cell repertoires in COVID-19. Assay used: immunoSEQ multiplex PCR; TCRdb lists only in-frame clones, some missing. The sample records around 300,000 clones, under 90% being singletons. The sequenced material came from peripheral blood. The receptors shown here come from a middle-aged woman who had recovered from COVID-19. Each CDR3 is given with its conserved first and last residue. Fields, in order: clone size, V gene, D gene, J gene, CDR3 protein, CDR3 DNA. D genes are given only for firm matches. Some rows have no size entry. The others give once, few or many, or a class for an expanded clone.

size: few; V: TRBV7-2; D: TRBD2; J: TRBJ2-1; CDR3: CASSPHASGSSDEQFF; DNA: TGTGCCAGCAGCCCCCACGCTAGCGGGAGTAGCGATGAGCAGTTCTTC
size: -; V: TRBV9; D: -; J: TRBJ2-7; CDR3: CASSVVGSSYEQYF; DNA: TGTGCCAGCAGCGTAGTAGGGAGCTCCTACGAGCAGTACTTC
size: -; V: TRBV11-2; D: -; J: TRBJ2-1; CDR3: CASSLGSGPSYNEQFF; DNA: TGTGCCAGCAGCTTAGGGAGCGGACCCTCCTACAATGAGCAGTTCTTC
size: -; V: TRBV5-3; D: -; J: TRBJ1-4; CDR3: CARSSRQGNPNEKLFF; DNA: TGTGCCAGAAGCTCGCGTCAGGGGAACCCTAATGAAAAACTGTTTTTT
size: -; V: TRBV12-3/TRBV12-4; D: -; J: TRBJ2-2; CDR3: CASIFAGELFF; DNA: TGTGCCAGCATTTTCGCCGGGGAGCTGTTTTTT
size: -; V: TRBV6-5; D: -; J: TRBJ2-5; CDR3: CASSYSGGEQYF; DNA: TGTGCCAGCAGTTACTCGGGTGGGGAGCAGTACTTC
size: -; V: TRBV11-3; D: -; J: TRBJ2-5; CDR3: CASSLYGGVETQYF; DNA: TGTGCCAGCAGCTTATATGGGGGCGTGGAGACCCAGTACTTC
size: -; V: TRBV30; D: TRBD2; J: TRBJ2-1; CDR3: CAWTSGIFLNEQFF; DNA: TGTGCCTGGACTAGCGGGATCTTTCTCAATGAGCAGTTCTTC
size: -; V: TRBV19; D: -; J: TRBJ2-1; CDR3: CASSTKGDPSSYNEQFF; DNA: TGTGCCAGTAGTACCAAGGGGGATCCCAGCTCCTACAATGAGCAGTTCTTC
size: -; V: TRBV11-2; D: -; J: TRBJ2-5; CDR3: CASSRGRGETQYF; DNA: TGTGCCAGCAGTCGCGGTAGGGGGGAGACCCAGTACTTC
size: -; V: TRBV6-2/TRBV6-3; D: -; J: TRBJ2-5; CDR3: CASSYSGTPETQYF; DNA: TGTGCCAGCAGTTACTCGGGCACCCCAGAGACCCAGTACTTC
size: -; V: TRBV7-3; D: TRBD1; J: TRBJ2-2; CDR3: CASSLGQGEHTGELFF; DNA: TGTGCCAGCAGCTTAGGACAGGGGGAACACACCGGGGAGCTGTTTTTT
size: -; V: TRBV11-2; D: -; J: TRBJ2-7; CDR3: CASSVSGLSYEQYF; DNA: TGTGCCAGCAGCGTCTCAGGTCTCTCCTACGAGCAGTACTTC
size: once; V: TRBV27; D: -; J: TRBJ1-4; CDR3: CASSKQGVNEKLFF; DNA: TGTGCCAGCAGTAAACAGGGTGTTAATGAAAAACTGTTTTTT
size: few; V: TRBV18; D: TRBD2; J: TRBJ2-3; CDR3: CASGAGDADTQYF; DNA: TGTGCCAGCGGGGCGGGAGACGCAGATACGCAGTATTTT
size: -; V: TRBV30; D: TRBD2; J: TRBJ2-1; CDR3: CAFIAGTSYNEQFF; DNA: TGTGCCTTCATAGCGGGAACCTCCTACAATGAGCAGTTCTTC
size: -; V: TRBV29-1; D: -; J: TRBJ2-7; CDR3: CSVSGIGRRGYSYEQYF; DNA: TGCAGCGTTAGTGGGATAGGCCGAAGGGGATACTCCTACGAGCAGTACTTC
size: once; V: TRBV6-1; D: -; J: TRBJ2-4; CDR3: CASSEALGGIAKNIQYF; DNA: TGTGCCAGCAGTGAAGCGCTAGGCGGAATAGCCAAAAACATTCAGTACTTC
size: -; V: TRBV11-3; D: TRBD2; J: TRBJ2-1; CDR3: CASSPTSGSPNEQFF; DNA: TGTGCCAGCAGCCCCACTAGCGGGAGTCCGAATGAGCAGTTCTTC
size: -; V: TRBV7-8; D: TRBD2; J: TRBJ2-7; CDR3: CASSGPRLAYEQYF; DNA: TGTGCCAGCAGCGGCCCCCGACTAGCTTACGAGCAGTACTTC
size: -; V: TRBV3-1/TRBV3-2; D: -; J: TRBJ2-2; CDR3: CASSGRGGAGELFF; DNA: TGTGCCAGCAGCGGTAGGGGTGGGGCCGGGGAGCTGTTTTTT
size: -; V: TRBV27; D: -; J: TRBJ2-7; CDR3: CASSLSGRTYEQYF; DNA: TGTGCCAGCAGTTTATCGGGCAGAACCTACGAGCAGTACTTC
size: -; V: TRBV5-6; D: TRBD2; J: TRBJ2-5; CDR3: CASSSQTSGGGTQYF; DNA: TGTGCCAGCAGCTCACAGACTAGCGGGGGAGGGACCCAGTACTTC
size: -; V: TRBV5-1; D: -; J: TRBJ2-5; CDR3: CASSSSAPGGTQYF; DNA: TGCGCCAGCAGCTCCTCCGCCCCCGGGGGGACCCAGTACTTC
size: -; V: TRBV29-1; D: -; J: TRBJ2-2; CDR3: CSVVAINTGELFF; DNA: TGCAGCGTTGTGGCCATAAACACCGGGGAGCTGTTTTTT
size: few; V: TRBV5-6; D: TRBD2; J: TRBJ2-7; CDR3: CASSNSGGSYEQYF; DNA: TGTGCCAGCAGCAATAGCGGGGGCTCCTACGAGCAGTACTTC
size: -; V: TRBV6-4; D: TRBD2; J: TRBJ2-6; CDR3: CASSQGTSGTSGANVLTF; DNA: TGTGCCAGCAGCCAAGGGACTAGCGGGACGTCTGGGGCCAACGTCCTGACTTTC
size: -; V: TRBV23-1; D: -; J: TRBJ2-7; CDR3: CASSQYKGFMAEQYF; DNA: TGCGCCAGCAGTCAATATAAGGGGTTTATGGCCGAGCAGTACTTC
size: -; V: TRBV5-4; D: TRBD2; J: TRBJ2-1; CDR3: CASSLGSGSLYNEQFF; DNA: TGTGCCAGCAGCTTGGGTAGCGGGAGTCTCTACAATGAGCAGTTCTTC
size: -; V: TRBV4-1; D: -; J: TRBJ2-7; CDR3: CASSQGVGNYEQYF; DNA: TGCGCCAGCAGCCAAGGAGTCGGGAACTACGAGCAGTACTTC
size: once; V: TRBV30; D: -; J: TRBJ1-2; CDR3: CALTTSRAGDYGYTF; DNA: TGTGCCTTAACTACTTCGAGGGCAGGGGACTATGGCTACACCTTC
size: once; V: TRBV9; D: TRBD2; J: TRBJ2-2; CDR3: CASSVATGAGAAGELFF; DNA: TGTGCCAGCAGCGTAGCTACGGGCGCGGGAGCGGCCGGGGAGCTGTTTTTT
size: -; V: TRBV7-6; D: -; J: TRBJ2-3; CDR3: CASSLAVGNTQYF; DNA: TGTGCCAGCAGCTTAGCAGTCGGGAATACGCAGTATTTT
size: -; V: TRBV19; D: TRBD2; J: TRBJ2-7; CDR3: CASSIMKRGSYEQYF; DNA: TGTGCCAGTAGTATCATGAAGCGGGGAAGCTACGAGCAGTACTTC
size: -; V: TRBV7-3; D: -; J: TRBJ2-7; CDR3: CASSLNGGPYEQYF; DNA: TGTGCCAGCAGCTTAAATGGTGGGCCCTACGAGCAGTACTTC
size: -; V: TRBV29-1; D: -; J: TRBJ2-5; CDR3: CSVAERAKETQYF; DNA: TGCAGCGTTGCGGAGAGGGCTAAAGAGACCCAGTACTTC
size: -; V: TRBV7-9; D: -; J: TRBJ2-2; CDR3: CASSLDNRELFF; DNA: TGTGCCAGCAGCCTCGACAATCGTGAGCTGTTTTTT
size: few; V: TRBV7-6; D: -; J: TRBJ2-1; CDR3: CASSLGSNNEQFF; DNA: TGTGCCAGCAGCTTAGGCAGTAACAATGAGCAGTTCTTC
size: -; V: TRBV28; D: TRBD2; J: TRBJ2-7; CDR3: CASRPSGRWAGDEQYF; DNA: TGTGCCAGCAGGCCTAGCGGGAGATGGGCGGGCGACGAGCAGTACTTC
size: -; V: TRBV6-5; D: TRBD2; J: TRBJ2-7; CDR3: CASSPQTSGSYEQYF; DNA: TGTGCCAGCAGTCCGCAGACTAGCGGGAGTTACGAGCAGTACTTC
size: -; V: TRBV5-4; D: -; J: TRBJ2-3; CDR3: CASSRQTSDTQYF; DNA: TGTGCCAGCAGCCGTCAGACATCAGATACGCAGTATTTT
size: -; V: TRBV5-6; D: -; J: TRBJ1-6; CDR3: CASSLGGTFGSPLHF; DNA: TGTGCCAGCAGCTTGGGGGGGACTTTCGGGTCACCCCTCCACTTT
size: -; V: TRBV28; D: -; J: TRBJ2-7; CDR3: CASSPRWLQYF; DNA: TGTGCCAGCAGCCCCAGGTGGCTGCAGTACTTC
size: -; V: TRBV6-1; D: -; J: TRBJ1-2; CDR3: CASSEAGGGTF; DNA: TGTGCCAGCAGTGAAGCGGGAGGGGGAACCTTC
size: -; V: TRBV19; D: -; J: TRBJ1-2; CDR3: CASSMVDGYTF; DNA: TGTGCCAGTAGTATGGTAGATGGCTACACCTTC
size: -; V: TRBV24-1; D: TRBD2; J: TRBJ2-1; CDR3: CATSDHRPGLAFF; DNA: TGTGCCACCAGTGACCACCGGCCGGGACTAGCCTTCTTC
size: -; V: TRBV5-1; D: TRBD1; J: TRBJ2-7; CDR3: CASSLWDRPYEQYF; DNA: TGCGCCAGCAGCTTGTGGGACAGACCCTACGAGCAGTACTTC
size: -; V: TRBV7-8; D: TRBD2; J: TRBJ2-7; CDR3: CASSLLPGRVSSYEQYF; DNA: TGTGCCAGCAGCTTACTGCCCGGGAGGGTCAGCTCCTACGAGCAGTACTTC
size: once; V: TRBV10-3; D: -; J: TRBJ2-3; CDR3: CAISHHGEFTDTQYF; DNA: TGTGCCATCAGTCATCATGGGGAGTTCACAGATACGCAGTATTTT
size: -; V: TRBV5-4; D: -; J: TRBJ1-3; CDR3: CASSLGGPYGSGNTIYF; DNA: TGTGCCAGCAGCTTGGGGGGGCCCTACGGCTCTGGAAACACCATATATTTT
size: -; V: TRBV25-1; D: TRBD1; J: TRBJ1-1; CDR3: CASSQISRQGGTEAFF; DNA: TGTGCCAGCAGTCAGATAAGTCGACAGGGTGGCACTGAAGCTTTCTTT
size: -; V: TRBV6-5; D: TRBD1; J: TRBJ2-6; CDR3: CASTTGGLGANVLTF; DNA: TGTGCCAGCACTACAGGGGGGCTGGGGGCCAACGTCCTGACTTTC
size: -; V: TRBV11-2; D: -; J: TRBJ2-3; CDR3: CASSLALIGDTQYF; DNA: TGTGCCAGCAGCTTAGCTTTAATCGGGGATACGCAGTATTTT
size: -; V: TRBV18; D: TRBD1; J: TRBJ2-1; CDR3: CASSPTGNDHNEQFF; DNA: TGTGCCAGCTCGCCGACAGGGAACGACCACAATGAGCAGTTCTTC
size: -; V: TRBV18; D: TRBD2; J: TRBJ2-1; CDR3: CASSPGRDSYNEQFF; DNA: TGTGCCAGCTCACCGGGGAGGGACTCCTACAATGAGCAGTTCTTC
size: -; V: TRBV3-1/TRBV3-2; D: TRBD2; J: TRBJ2-7; CDR3: CASSLLATSGRQEQYF; DNA: TGTGCCAGCAGCCTCCTCGCGACTAGCGGGAGGCAGGAGCAGTACTTC
size: -; V: TRBV27; D: TRBD2; J: TRBJ2-1; CDR3: CASSARLAENNEQFF; DNA: TGTGCCAGCAGTGCCCGACTAGCGGAAAACAATGAGCAGTTCTTC
size: once; V: TRBV7-9; D: TRBD2; J: TRBJ2-3; CDR3: CASSPGLVEDTQYF; DNA: TGTGCCAGCAGCCCGGGACTAGTGGAGGATACGCAGTATTTT